The source of this T cell receptor beta chain is a study of glioma-infiltrating T cells after dendritic cell vaccination. The CDR3 extends over 14 amino acids. In germline, CDR1 is SGHTA, CDR2 FQGTGA. V lost 0 bases and J lost 1, with 6 bases in between. The data were produced by immunoSEQ multiplex PCR, yet TCRdb's version contains in-frame clones alone and is incomplete. This sample yields 100,000 or so clones, of which approximately 90% are seen a single time; around 14% belongs to the top ten. This clonotype originated in a human donor with glioblastoma. The V gene is TRBV7-3, the J gene TRBJ1-1; D is perhaps TRBD1 (6 bases). Specimen: blood, collected before dendritic cell vaccination. CDR3 DNA: TGTGCCAGCAGCTTAACGACAGGGAACACTGAAGCTTTCTTT. Translation gives CASSLTTGNTEAFF.